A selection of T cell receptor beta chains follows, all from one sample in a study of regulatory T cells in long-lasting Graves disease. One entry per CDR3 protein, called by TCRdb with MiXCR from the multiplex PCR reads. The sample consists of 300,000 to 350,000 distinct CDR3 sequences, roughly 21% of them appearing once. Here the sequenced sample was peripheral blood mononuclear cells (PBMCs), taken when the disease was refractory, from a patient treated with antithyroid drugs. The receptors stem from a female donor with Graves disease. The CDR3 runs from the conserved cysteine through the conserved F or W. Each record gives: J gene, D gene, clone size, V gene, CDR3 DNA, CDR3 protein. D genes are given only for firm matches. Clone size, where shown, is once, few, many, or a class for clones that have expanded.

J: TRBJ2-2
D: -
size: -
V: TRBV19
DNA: TGTGCCAGTAGTATAATTGGACAGTCAACTACCGGGGAGCTGTTTTTT
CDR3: CASSIIGQSTTGELFF

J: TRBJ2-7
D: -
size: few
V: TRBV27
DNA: TGTGCCAGCAGTTTAAGTGGGGGGATGTCCTACGAGCAGTACTTC
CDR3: CASSLSGGMSYEQYF

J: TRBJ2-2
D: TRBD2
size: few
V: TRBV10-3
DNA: TGTGCCATCAGTGAGAGGCTAGCGGGAGAGAGCACCGGGGAGCTGTTTTTT
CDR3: CAISERLAGESTGELFF

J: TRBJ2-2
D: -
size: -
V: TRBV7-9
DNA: TGTGCCAGCTTCTACACGCGTGGCCGGCGGGTATTCGCGGGCGGGGAGCTGTTTTTT
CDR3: CASFYTRGRRVFAGGELFF

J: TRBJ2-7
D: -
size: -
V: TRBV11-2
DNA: TGTGCCAGCAGCTTATACATTGGGGTGCTCTACGAGCAGTACTTC
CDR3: CASSLYIGVLYEQYF

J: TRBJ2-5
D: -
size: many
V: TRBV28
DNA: TGTGCCAGCACTACAAGGCAGGGGCATTACGGAGAGACCCAGTACTTC
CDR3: CASTTRQGHYGETQYF

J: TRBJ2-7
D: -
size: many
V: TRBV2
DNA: TGTGCCAGCAGAGATGACAGGCGTTACGTGGACTTC
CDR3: CASRDDRRYVDF

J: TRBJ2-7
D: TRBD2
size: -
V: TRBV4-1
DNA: TGCGCCAGCAGCCAAGGTTTGGCTAGCGGAGTATACGAGCAGTACTTC
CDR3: CASSQGLASGVYEQYF

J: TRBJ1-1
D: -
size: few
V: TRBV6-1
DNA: TGTGCCAGCACGGAAAGTTCGGGGAGGAACACTGAAGCTTTCTTT
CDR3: CASTESSGRNTEAFF

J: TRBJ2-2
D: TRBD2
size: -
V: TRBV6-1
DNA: TGTGCCAGCAACCTAGGGCTAGCGGGAGGTACCGGGGAGCTGTTTTTT
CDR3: CASNLGLAGGTGELFF

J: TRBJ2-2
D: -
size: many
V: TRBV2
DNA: TGTGCCAGCAGTGACCGGGGTCCTGACACCGGGGAGCTGTTTTTT
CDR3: CASSDRGPDTGELFF

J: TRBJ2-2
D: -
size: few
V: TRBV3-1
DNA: TGTGCCATCGGAAGGGGAACCGGGGAGCTGTTTTTT
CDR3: CAIGRGTGELFF

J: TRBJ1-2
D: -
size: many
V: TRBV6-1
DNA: TGTGCCAGCAGCAAGACACCATATGGCTACACCTTC
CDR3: CASSKTPYGYTF

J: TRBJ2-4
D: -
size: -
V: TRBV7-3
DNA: TGTGCCAGCAGTTCTCGGCAAAACATTCAGTACTTC
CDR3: CASSSRQNIQYF

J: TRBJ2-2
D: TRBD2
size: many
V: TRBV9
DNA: TGTGCCAGCAGCGCACGAAGTCTAGCGGGTGGGACCGGGGAGCTGTTTTTT
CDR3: CASSARSLAGGTGELFF

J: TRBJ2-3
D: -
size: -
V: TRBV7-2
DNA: TGTGCCAGCAGCTTAGGATTAGGGGGGAGGGAGGATACGCAGTATTTT
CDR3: CASSLGLGGREDTQYF

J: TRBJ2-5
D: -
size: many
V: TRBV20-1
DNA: TGCAGTGATCCGGCGGCCTTGCCCTCTCAAGAGACCCAGTACTTC
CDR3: CSDPAALPSQETQYF

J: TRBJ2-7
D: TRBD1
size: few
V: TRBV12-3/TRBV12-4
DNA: TGTGCCAGCAGCAAAGGGACAGGGGTCGAGCAGTACTTC
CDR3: CASSKGTGVEQYF

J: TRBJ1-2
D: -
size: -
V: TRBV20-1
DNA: TGCAGTGCTAGACCAGGGGAGAGGTATGGCTACACCTTC
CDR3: CSARPGERYGYTF

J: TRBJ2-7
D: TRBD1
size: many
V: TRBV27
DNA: TGTGCCAGCAAAGAACAGGGGACAACCTACGAGCAGTACTTC
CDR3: CASKEQGTTYEQYF

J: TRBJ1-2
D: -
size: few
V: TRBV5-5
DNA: TGTGCCAGCAGCTTGGACGGCAGGGAGAGAAACTACACCTTC
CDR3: CASSLDGRERNYTF

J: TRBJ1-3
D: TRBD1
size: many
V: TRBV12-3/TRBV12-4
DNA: TGTGCCAGCAGTCCCGGGCAGGGGGGGACTGGAAACACCATATATTTT
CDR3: CASSPGQGGTGNTIYF

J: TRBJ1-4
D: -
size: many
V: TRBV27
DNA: TGTGCCAGCAGTTTCAGGTTCCAGGAGAGCGGCGAAAAACTGTTTTTT
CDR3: CASSFRFQESGEKLFF

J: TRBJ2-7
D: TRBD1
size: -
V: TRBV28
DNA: TGTGCCAGCAGCCCCGACAGGGTTTTGTACGAGCAGTACTTC
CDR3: CASSPDRVLYEQYF

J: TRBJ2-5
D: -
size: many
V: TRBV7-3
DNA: TGTGCCAGCAGCCTAGGTGGGGCTAGCCGACAAGAGACCCAGTACTTC
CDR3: CASSLGGASRQETQYF

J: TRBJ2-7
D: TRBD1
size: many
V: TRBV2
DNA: TGTGCCAGCAGCTCCCAGACAGGGTTTAGTTACGAGCAGTACTTC
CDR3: CASSSQTGFSYEQYF

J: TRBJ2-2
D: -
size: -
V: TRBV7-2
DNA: TGTGCCACCAGTTTGACTAGTGAGGCCGGGGAGCTGTTTTTT
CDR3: CATSLTSEAGELFF

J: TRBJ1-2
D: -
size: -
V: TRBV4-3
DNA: TGCGCCAGCAGCCCAAGGGCCGCAGCCAACTATGGCTACACCTTC
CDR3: CASSPRAAANYGYTF

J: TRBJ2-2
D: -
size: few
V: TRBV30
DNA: TGTGCCTGGATTCTGAGGGCCGGGGAGCTGTTTTTT
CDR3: CAWILRAGELFF

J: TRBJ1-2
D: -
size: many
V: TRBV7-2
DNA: TGTGCCAGCAGCTTAGGACCGTCGAACTATGGCTACACCTTC
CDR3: CASSLGPSNYGYTF

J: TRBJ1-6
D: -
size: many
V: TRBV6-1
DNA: TGTGCCAGCGAAGGACTGCTCTATAATTCACCCCTCCACTTT
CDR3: CASEGLLYNSPLHF

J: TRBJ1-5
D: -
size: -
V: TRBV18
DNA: TGTGCCAGCTCACCGTCAGCCTTGCTGGATCAGCCCCAGCATTTT
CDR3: CASSPSALLDQPQHF

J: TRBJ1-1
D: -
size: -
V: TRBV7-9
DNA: TGTGCCAGCAGCTTATCCACAGGGACTCTAGCTTTCTTT
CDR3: CASSLSTGTLAFF

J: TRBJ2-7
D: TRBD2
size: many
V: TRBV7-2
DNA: TGTGCCAGCAGCTCAGTAGCGGGGGGCACCTACGAGCAGTACTTC
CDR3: CASSSVAGGTYEQYF

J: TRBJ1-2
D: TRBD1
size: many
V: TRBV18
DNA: TGTGCCAGCTCACAACCCGGGACAGGGAACTATGGCTACACCTTC
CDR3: CASSQPGTGNYGYTF

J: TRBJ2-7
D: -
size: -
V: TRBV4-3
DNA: TGCGCCAGCAGCCGCAGTATCGACAGGGCGGGGGACGAGCAGTACTTC
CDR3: CASSRSIDRAGDEQYF

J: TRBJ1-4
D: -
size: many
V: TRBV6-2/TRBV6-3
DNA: TGTGCCAGCAGTTACGCCGGGGGGACTAATGAAAAACTGTTTTTT
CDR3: CASSYAGGTNEKLFF

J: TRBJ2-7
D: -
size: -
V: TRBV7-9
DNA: TGTGCCAGCAGCCCACGAGATACCGACGAGCAGTACTTC
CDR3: CASSPRDTDEQYF

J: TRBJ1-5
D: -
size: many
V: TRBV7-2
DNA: TGTGCCAGCAGCGCATACTCAGGGGCCAGGGATCAGCCCCAGCATTTT
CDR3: CASSAYSGARDQPQHF

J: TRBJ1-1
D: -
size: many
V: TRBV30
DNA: TGTGCCTGGAGCGGCGAAGGCTATAAAGATTACACTGAAGCTTTCTTT
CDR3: CAWSGEGYKDYTEAFF

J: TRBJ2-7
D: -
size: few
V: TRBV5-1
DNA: TGCGCCAGCAGTATCACCGTTGTGTGGGGGTCCTACGAGCAGTACTTC
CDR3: CASSITVVWGSYEQYF

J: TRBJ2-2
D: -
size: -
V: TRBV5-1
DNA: TGCGCCAGCAGCCCAAACAGGGTTATCGGGGAGCTGTTTTTT
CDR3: CASSPNRVIGELFF

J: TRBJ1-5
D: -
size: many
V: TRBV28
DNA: TGTGCCAGCAGTAAAGAGGGGGATAGCAATCAGCCCCAGCATTTT
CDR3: CASSKEGDSNQPQHF

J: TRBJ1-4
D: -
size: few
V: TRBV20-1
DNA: TGCAGTGCTAGTAGGATACTTAATGAAAAACTGTTTTTT
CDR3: CSASRILNEKLFF

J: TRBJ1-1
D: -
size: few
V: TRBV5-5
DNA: TGTGCCAGCAGCTTGTTTTCAAAGAACACTGAAGCTTTCTTT
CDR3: CASSLFSKNTEAFF

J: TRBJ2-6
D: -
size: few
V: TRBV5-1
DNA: TGCGCCAGCAGCTGGGGGACGGAGTCTAACGTCCTGACTTTC
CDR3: CASSWGTESNVLTF

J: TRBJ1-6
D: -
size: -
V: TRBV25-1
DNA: TGTGCCAGCAGTGGCAGGGTCACTAATTCACCCCTCCACTTT
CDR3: CASSGRVTNSPLHF

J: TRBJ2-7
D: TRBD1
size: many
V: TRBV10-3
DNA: TGTGCCATCAGTCCCGGGACAGATTCCTACGAGCAGTACTTC
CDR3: CAISPGTDSYEQYF

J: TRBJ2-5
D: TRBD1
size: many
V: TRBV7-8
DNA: TGTGCCAGCAGCTCGCCTCGGGACAGGGGCCCTTTGGCAGAGACCCAGTACTTC
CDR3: CASSSPRDRGPLAETQYF

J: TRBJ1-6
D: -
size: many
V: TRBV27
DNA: TGTGCCAGCAGCCCAGGGAGTTCACCCCTCCACTTT
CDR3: CASSPGSSPLHF

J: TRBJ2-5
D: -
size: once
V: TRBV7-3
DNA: TGTGACAGCAGCTTAGATGGTTGGGAGACCCAGTACTTC
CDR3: CDSSLDGWETQYF

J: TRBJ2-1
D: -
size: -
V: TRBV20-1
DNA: TGCAGTGCTAAAGGGCCTTACAGCTCCTACAATGAGCAGTTCTTC
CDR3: CSAKGPYSSYNEQFF

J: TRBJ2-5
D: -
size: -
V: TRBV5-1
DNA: TGCGCCAGCCAATGGTCTAGCCGGGGACAAGAGACCCAGTACTTC
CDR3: CASQWSSRGQETQYF

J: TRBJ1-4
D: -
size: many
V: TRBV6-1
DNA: TGTGCCAGCAGCAAACACTTGGGACCACGAAATGAAAAACTGTTTTTT
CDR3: CASSKHLGPRNEKLFF

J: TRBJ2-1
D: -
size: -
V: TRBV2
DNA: TGTGCCAGCAGACGACGGGTACTCTACAATGAGCAGTTCTTC
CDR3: CASRRRVLYNEQFF